A single sample is the source of the 32 T cell receptor beta chains below, sequenced in a study of blood T cells in healthy people across ages. PCR was performed a second time for about 7 to 12 cycles using a sample-barcoded 5' primer and a J-beta primer mix. TCRdb re-called the 5' RACE reads through MiXCR, storing one row per CDR3 protein. This table has about 580,000 distinct CDR3 sequences, around 48% appearing once. Specimen: blood. Source of these receptors: a man at least 80 years old in good health.

The chain carries TRBV6-2 or TRBV6-3 and TRBJ2-1; D is possibly TRBD2 (6 bases). The CDR3 spans 15 residues. V was pared by 10 bases and J by 8 bases, with 24 bases between. CDR1 is MNHEY, CDR2 SVGEGT, per germline. The CDR3 loop reads CATSPTAPPSDEQFF. As DNA, the CDR3 is TGTGCCACCTCTCCCACAGCACCACCTAGCGATGAGCAGTTCTTC.

V usage is TRBV4-2 and J usage is TRBJ2-1; D gene ambiguous. The ends were cut back, 1 base at V and 7 bases at J, with 11 bases in the middle. Germline CDR1 reads LGHNA; CDR2 reads YNFKEQ. The CDR3 totals 14 residues. The CDR3 region has the DNA TGTGCCAGCAGCCAAGTGGGTGACGGTAATGAGCAGTTCTTC. This translates into CASSQVGDGNEQFF.

The chain uses TRBV4-2 and TRBJ2-1; D may be TRBD2 (7 bases). This CDR3 has 16 amino acids. The germline V gene encodes CDR1 LGHNA and CDR2 YNFKEQ. V dropped 0 bases and J dropped 4 bases, with 13 bases sitting between them. The CDR3 protein is CASSQEGGGAYNEQFF. The CDR3 DNA follows: TGTGCCAGCAGCCAAGAGGGCGGGGGCGCGTACAATGAGCAGTTCTTC.

The chain combines TRBV7-9 with TRBJ2-7, with 10 bases fitting TRBD1. The CDR3 sequence is 15 residues long. Trimming cost V 1 base and J 3 bases; bases outside gene matches: 3. Germline assignment: CDR1 SEHNR and CDR2 FQNEAQ (reference sequence). CDR3 in amino acids: CASSLGTGGIYEQYF. The DNA of the CDR3 is TGTGCCAGCAGCTTAGGGACAGGGGGAATCTACGAGCAGTACTTC.

CDR3 DNA: TGTGCCAGCAGCCAACCCGACCGTGCGCAGTATTTT. This encodes CASSQPDRAQYF. The gene calls are TRBV7-9 and TRBJ2-3; D gene uncertain. The CDR3 contains 12 residues. V was clipped by 5 bases and J by 10 bases, with 13 bases between them. Germline CDR1 SEHNR, CDR2 FQNEAQ (reference sequence).

This chain connects TRBV7-2 to TRBJ1-5; D is uncertain. CDR1 and CDR2 (germline): SGHTA, FQGNSA. This CDR3 contains 14 residues. Deletions cut 5 bases from V and 3 bases from J, with 11 bases between. The CDR3 region is CASSKDGPNQPQHF. In DNA form, the CDR3 reads TGTGCCAGCAGCAAGGACGGCCCCAATCAGCCCCAGCATTTT.

This clonotype has a count of ten or more. This sequence joins TRBV6-6 and TRBJ1-2, with D possibly TRBD1 on 5 matching bases. There are 13 residues in the CDR3. The germline V gene has CDR1 MNHNY and CDR2 SVGAGI (reference sequence). The germline V and J ends were trimmed by 5 bases and 3 bases, with 10 bases remaining between them. CDR3 DNA sequence: TGTGCCAGCAGTACCAGGGACCACTATGGCTACACCTTC. Translated: CASSTRDHYGYTF.

With regard to this clonotype: It may be a read error: a sequence one base away is much more abundant. The chain couples TRBV6-5 to TRBJ1-2, with a possible D match to TRBD1 (5 bases). Germline V gene lookup returns CDR1 MNHEY and CDR2 SVGAGI. CDR3 length: 16 amino acids. The V end was cut by 1 base, the J end by 7 bases, with 19 bases between. CDR3 coding DNA: TGTGCCAGCAGTTACTTGGGGCAGGGAGGAATCTCTGGCTACACCTTC. Translated: CASSYLGQGGISGYTF.

This clonotype was picked up a small number of times. The chain recombines TRBV9 with TRBJ1-5; 7 nucleotides line up with TRBD1. The CDR3 is made up of 15 amino acids. The V gene's germline CDR1 is SGDLS and CDR2 YYNGEE. With V trimmed by 3 bases and J by 3 bases, 6 bases remained unmatched. DNA for the CDR3: TGTGCCAGCAGCGCCGGAGACAGGGTCAATCAGCCCCAGCATTTT. This codes for CASSAGDRVNQPQHF.

V and J are TRBV11-2 and TRBJ2-1, with 8 bases that match TRBD2. The V gene end was trimmed by 0 bases and the J gene end by 3 bases; junction bases not matched to a gene: 1. Germline lookup yields CDR1 SGHAT and CDR2 FQNNGV. The CDR3 has 15 amino acids. The CDR3 nucleotides are TGTGCCAGCAGCTTAGAAAGCGGGGGCTACAATGAGCAGTTCTTC. Translated: CASSLESGGYNEQFF.

The chain couples TRBV7-9 to TRBJ1-5; D perhaps matches TRBD1 (5 bases). The germline V and J ends were trimmed by 1 base and 2 bases, with 12 bases remaining between them. The CDR3 loop spans 16 amino acids. Germline lookup yields CDR1 SEHNR and CDR2 FQNEAQ (reference sequence). CDR3 in amino acids: CASSLDVGGGNQPQHF. CDR3 bases: TGTGCCAGCAGCTTAGATGTGGGAGGGGGCAATCAGCCCCAGCATTTT.

V usage is TRBV5-1 and J usage is TRBJ1-1, with D maybe TRBD1 (6 bases). Germline CDR1 reads SGHRS; CDR2 reads YFSETQ. This CDR3 is built from 12 residues. V shed 5 bases and J shed 5 bases, with 10 bases lying between them. The CDR3 nucleotides are TGCGCCAGCAGACCAGGGGAGACTGAAGCTTTCTTT. Its protein product is CASRPGETEAFF.

This clonotype was counted a few times. In DNA, the CDR3 is TGTGCCAGCAGCTTAGTAAGGAGCCAAGAGACCCAGTACTTC. This gives the protein CASSLVRSQETQYF. The V and J genes are TRBV7-2 and TRBJ2-5, with D hard to call. Germline lookup yields CDR1 SGHTA and CDR2 FQGNSA. V dropped 1 base and J dropped 1 base, with 7 bases sitting between them. This CDR3 has 14 residues.

This clonotype has only a few counts. The gene calls are TRBV4-3 and TRBJ2-1, with D possibly TRBD1 on 5 matching bases. CDR3 length: 17 amino acids. Trimming cost V 0 bases and J 4 bases, with 16 bases left between them. CDR1 is LGHNA and CDR2 is YSLEER in the germline V gene. CDR3 in amino acids: CASSQDLSRERYNEQFF. The CDR3 bases are TGCGCCAGCAGCCAAGATCTCTCCAGGGAAAGGTACAATGAGCAGTTCTTC.

This chain uses TRBV6-2 or TRBV6-3 with TRBJ2-7; D may be TRBD1 (5 bases). The germline gives CDR1 MNHEY, CDR2 SVGEGT. The V and J ends lost 6 bases and 6 bases respectively, with 9 bases between them. The length of the CDR3 is 11 residues. This CDR3 reads CASRKTGEQYF. The CDR3 bases are TGTGCCAGCAGAAAAACAGGCGAGCAGTACTTC.

This sequence joins TRBV20-1 and TRBJ2-1; 9 bases line up with TRBD1. V lost 0 bases and J lost 0; bases outside the gene matches: 9. CDR1 is DFQATT, CDR2 SNEGSKA, per germline (reference sequence). CDR3 length: 18 residues. The CDR3 loop reads CSAREGTGRLSSYNEQFF. Here the CDR3 DNA reads TGCAGTGCTAGAGAAGGGACAGGGCGGTTGAGCTCCTACAATGAGCAGTTCTTC.

This clonotype turned up a few times. The chain carries TRBV3-1 and TRBJ2-3; 7 bases are shared with TRBD2. V lost 0 bases, J lost 10 bases, and 4 bases stayed unmatched. Germline assignment: CDR1 LGHDT and CDR2 YNNKEL (reference sequence). The CDR3 is 13 amino acids. The CDR3, as DNA: TGTGCCAGCAGCCAAGATTTAGGGAGGGCGCAGTATTTT. Protein product: CASSQDLGRAQYF.

The chain carries TRBV7-8 and TRBJ2-1; the D is unclear. V lost 2 bases, J lost 5 bases, and 10 bases lay in between. The CDR3 contains 14 residues. Germline assignment: CDR1 SGHVS and CDR2 FQNEAQ. The CDR3 protein is CASSLRSENNEQFF. The CDR3 DNA is TGTGCCAGCAGCTTACGGTCAGAAAACAATGAGCAGTTCTTC.

This chain uses TRBV20-1 with TRBJ1-5; 8 bases align to TRBD1. The CDR3 loop spans 14 amino acids. Germline CDR1 reads DFQATT; CDR2 reads SNEGSKA (reference sequence). After removal of 5 bases from V and 3 bases from J, the junction contained 6 bases not matched to a gene. This CDR3 reads CSAVRDRNNQPQHF. The CDR3 nucleotides are TGCAGTGCTGTCCGGGACAGGAACAATCAGCCCCAGCATTTT.

The V gene is TRBV29-1, the J gene TRBJ1-2, with a possible D match to TRBD1 (5 bases). V lost 2 bases and J 6 bases, leaving 10 bases between the germline ends. The CDR3 spans 12 residues. The V gene's germline CDR1 is SQVTM and CDR2 ANQGSEA. The CDR3 sequence: CSVETSGNGYTF. CDR3 sequence (DNA): TGCAGCGTTGAAACTTCAGGGAATGGCTACACCTTC.

This clonotype showed up just a few times. V gene TRBV7-2 combines with J gene TRBJ2-6; no reliable D call. CDR1 and CDR2 (germline): SGHTA, FQGNSA. The CDR3 has 13 amino acids. V was clipped by 8 bases and J by 2 bases, with 7 bases between them. The CDR3 loop reads CASGATGANVLTF. DNA of the CDR3: TGTGCCAGCGGCGCGACTGGGGCCAACGTCCTGACTTTC. Based on the CDR3 plus reference TRBV7-2 and TRBJ2-6, the full variable domain is GAGVSQSPSNKVTEKGKDVELRCDPISGHTALYWYRQSLGQGLEFLIYFQGNSAPDKSGLPSDRFSAERTGGSVSTLTIQRTQQEDSAVYLCASGATGANVLTFGAGSRLTVL.

The V and J genes are TRBV7-2 and TRBJ2-1, with 12 bases identical to TRBD2. This CDR3 is 17 amino acids long. Looked up from germline, CDR1 is SGHTA and CDR2 is FQGNSA. After removal of 4 bases from V and 12 bases from J, the junction contained 16 bases not matched to a gene. Here the CDR3 DNA reads TGTGCCAGCAGCTCGACTAGCGGGGGTGGGGTCCTTCGCCCGCAGTTCTTC. Translated: CASSSTSGGGVLRPQFF.

The chain combines TRBV28 with TRBJ2-3; maybe TRBD2 (6 bases). V was trimmed by 6 bases and J by 9 bases, leaving 34 bases between them. Germline V CDR1 and CDR2: MDHEN, SYDVKM. The length of the CDR3 is 19 residues. The CDR3 is CASSRSPFLGGLAEDTQYF. CDR3 nucleotide sequence: TGTGCCAGCAGCCGATCGCCGTTTTTGGGGGGTTTGGCGGAGGACACGCAGTATTTT.

This chain uses TRBV4-3 with TRBJ1-1, with D possibly being TRBD1 (5 bases). The CDR3 contains 14 residues. The V end was cut by 1 base, the J end by 2 bases, with 8 bases between. CDR1 is LGHNA and CDR2 is YSLEER in the germline V gene. DNA for the CDR3: TGCGCCAGCAGCCAAGCGACAGTTAACACTGAAGCTTTCTTT. This translates into CASSQATVNTEAFF.

This clonotype appeared a single time. This chain links TRBV10-3 with TRBJ2-1, with 7 nucleotides matching TRBD2. Per the germline V gene, CDR1 is ENHRY and CDR2 is SYGVKD. This CDR3 is built from 12 residues. CDR3 sequence: CVIGLGFNEQFF. CDR3 nucleotide sequence: TGTGTCATTGGACTAGGGTTCAATGAGCAGTTCTTC.

The rearrangement joins TRBV28 to TRBJ2-1; 7 nucleotides align to TRBD2. The V and J ends lost 4 bases and 3 bases, in that order; junction bases with no gene match: 12. The CDR3 is made up of 17 amino acids. Germline CDR1 reads MDHEN; CDR2 reads SYDVKM. This CDR3 is CASSSTRREYDYNEQFF. The DNA for the CDR3 is TGTGCCAGCAGTTCCACCCGGCGGGAGTACGACTACAATGAGCAGTTCTTC.

This clonotype was detected only a few times. The chain carries TRBV7-2 and TRBJ2-1; D remains ambiguous. CDR1 is SGHTA, CDR2 FQGNSA, per germline. The CDR3 has 15 amino acids. The ends were cut back, 0 bases at V and 0 bases at J, with 6 bases in the middle. CDR3 loop: CASSLAWSSYNEQFF. The CDR3 DNA reads as TGTGCCAGCAGCTTAGCCTGGAGCTCCTACAATGAGCAGTTCTTC.

In its sample, this clonotype was seen a few times. This sequence may be a read error, since a much larger clone differs from it by one base. The V gene is TRBV6-5, the J gene TRBJ2-5; TRBD1 might be the D (5 bases). CDR1 is MNHEY, CDR2 SVGAGI, per germline. Deletions cut 5 bases from V and 4 bases from J, with 14 bases between. There are 14 residues in the CDR3. CDR3 nucleotides: TGTGCCAGCAGTGACAGCTGGTCTCGAGAGACCCAGTACTTC. Protein: CASSDSWSRETQYF.

In this sample, this clonotype turned up once. This chain links TRBV24-1 with TRBJ2-3, with D uncertain. The V end was cut by 7 bases, the J end by 6 bases, with 13 bases between. This CDR3 is built from 13 residues. The germline CDR1 and CDR2 sequences are KGHDR and SFDVKD. The CDR3: CATRKSAADTQYF. The CDR3 coding sequence is TGTGCCACCAGGAAGAGTGCAGCGGATACGCAGTATTTT.

Turning to this clonotype: A much larger clone differs from this one at a single base, so this may be a read error. The V call is TRBV6-5, the J call TRBJ2-1; a possible D gene is TRBD2 (5 bases). The germline gives CDR1 MNHEY, CDR2 SVGAGI. CDR3 size: 17 residues. V lost 1 base and J lost 0, with 13 bases in between. CDR3 amino acids: CASSYLSSASSYNEQFF. The CDR3 nucleotides are TGTGCCAGCAGTTACTTGAGTAGCGCGAGCTCCTACAATGAGCAGTTCTTC.

The chain recombines TRBV7-9 with TRBJ2-1; 9 bases line up with TRBD2. The germline V gene has CDR1 SEHNR and CDR2 FQNEAQ (reference sequence). The CDR3 is 15 residues long. With 6 bases clipped from V and 8 bases from J, the junction kept 11 bases outside the gene matches. CDR3 DNA sequence: TGTGCCAGCAGATCCGGGACTAGCTTTGGGGATGAGCAGTTCTTC. This gives the protein CASRSGTSFGDEQFF.

This sequence joins TRBV12-3 or TRBV12-4 and TRBJ2-1; 8 positions agree with TRBD2. The V gene end was trimmed by 5 bases and the J gene end by 4 bases; junction bases not matched to a gene: 10. CDR3 length: 16 amino acids. CDR3 DNA: TGTGCCAGCAGTCCCATAAGCGGGGGATTATACAATGAGCAGTTCTTC. Its protein is CASSPISGGLYNEQFF.